A selection of T cell receptor beta chains follows, all from one sample in a study of blood T cell repertoires in COVID-19. Profiled with immunoSEQ multiplex PCR; TCRdb holds only in-frame clones, not every one. The table shows fewer than 250,000 clones, with 70% to 90% occurring only once. Sequenced material: PBMCs or T cells enriched from blood (not recorded which). The receptors stem from a woman aged 40 to 50 with acute COVID-19. Each CDR3 is given with its conserved first and last residue. The D gene is left open where the match is weak. Clone size is given for some rows only: seen once, a few or many times, or a class if the clone is expanded.

V,J,size,D,DNA,CDR3
TRBV9,TRBJ2-5,NA,NA,TGTGCCAGCAGCGTAGGGGCCGGTTCGGAGACCCAGTACTTC,CASSVGAGSETQYF
TRBV7-2,TRBJ1-2,NA,NA,TGTGCCAGCAGCGCAAACCAGGGTTATGGCTACACCTTC,CASSANQGYGYTF
TRBV7-2,TRBJ1-3,NA,TRBD1,TGTGCCAGCAGCTCAGGGGGCACTGGAAACACCATATATTTT,CASSSGGTGNTIYF
TRBV7-2,TRBJ2-7,few,TRBD1,TGTGCCAGCAGCTTCGGGACAGGGGTTCCCTACGAGCAGTACTTC,CASSFGTGVPYEQYF
TRBV18,TRBJ1-3,NA,TRBD1,TGTGCCAGCTCACCACCTCGGACAGGGTCCACTGGAAACACCATATATTTT,CASSPPRTGSTGNTIYF
TRBV3-1/TRBV3-2,TRBJ2-3,NA,NA,TGTGCCAGCAGCCAAGACCGCCGGGACACCCGATGGTCCGGCACAGATACGCAGTATTTT,CASSQDRRDTRWSGTDTQYF
TRBV12-5,TRBJ2-1,NA,TRBD2,TGTGCTAGTGGTTTGGAACGACTAGCGGGAGACAATGAGCAGTTCTTC,CASGLERLAGDNEQFF
TRBV28,TRBJ1-2,NA,NA,TGTGCCAGCAGTCCGAGGACAGTCCTGATCTATGGCTACACCTTC,CASSPRTVLIYGYTF
TRBV3-1/TRBV3-2,TRBJ1-6,many,NA,TGTGCCAGCAGCCAAAGGACAGTAAATAATTCACCCCTCCACTTT,CASSQRTVNNSPLHF
TRBV19,TRBJ1-2,NA,NA,TGTGCCAGTAGTAAGCCGTCCGCGATTTATGGCTACACCTTC,CASSKPSAIYGYTF
TRBV3-1/TRBV3-2,TRBJ2-5,few,NA,TGTGCCAGCAGCCAAACGCGCAAAGAGACCCAGTACTTC,CASSQTRKETQYF